These 25 T cell receptor beta chains were all obtained from the same sample, sequenced in a study of blood T cell repertoires in COVID-19. TCRdb keeps only in-frame clones here, not all; method: immunoSEQ multiplex PCR. Of tens of thousands of clones detected, about 83% appear once; the ten largest clones hold over 5%. Sequenced: peripheral blood. The source of these receptors is a man in his 60s with acute or convalescent COVID-19.

This clone was counted only a few times. This chain links TRBV7-9 with TRBJ1-2, with TRBD1 as a possible D gene (5 bases). The germline CDR1 and CDR2 sequences are SEHNR and FQNEAQ (reference sequence). This CDR3 spans 16 amino acids. Trimming cost V 4 bases and J 4 bases, with 19 bases left between them. CDR3 bases: TGTGCCAGCAGCTCGAGTATAAGGGGTAATGGCTATGGCTACACCTTC. This encodes CASSSSIRGNGYGYTF.

This clone was detected only once. The rearrangement uses TRBV13 and TRBJ2-5, with D perhaps matching TRBD2 (5 bases). Germline CDR1 reads PRHDT; CDR2 reads FYEKMQ (reference sequence). The CDR3 runs 13 residues. Trimming took off 7 bases at V and 5 bases at J, with 14 bases between the two ends. The CDR3, as DNA: TGTGCCAGCACCGTACTGGGAGTGGAGACCCAGTACTTC. Residues: CASTVLGVETQYF. Based on the CDR3 plus reference TRBV13 and TRBJ2-5, the full variable domain is AAGVIQSPRHLIKEKRETATLKCYPIPRHDTVYWYQQGPGQDPQFLISFYEKMQSDKGSIPDRFSAQQFSDYHSELNMSSLELGDSALYFCASTVLGVETQYFGPGTRLLVL.

The rearrangement joins TRBV30 to TRBJ1-1, with D perhaps matching TRBD1 (5 bases). In germline, CDR1 is GTSNPN, CDR2 SVGIG (reference sequence). The CDR3 sequence is 15 residues long. V dropped 2 bases and J dropped 4 bases, with 17 bases sitting between them. The CDR3 nucleotides are TGTGCCTGGAGTTGGGACTCTCGGGGCAGCACTGAAGCTTTCTTT. It codes for CAWSWDSRGSTEAFF.

The gene calls are TRBV19 and TRBJ2-2; no clear D. The length of the CDR3 is 13 residues. Trimming pared 6 bases from V and 4 bases from J, leaving 9 bases between. Per the germline V gene, CDR1 is LNHDA and CDR2 is SQIVND (reference sequence). CDR3 protein: CASRSLGTGELFF. The CDR3 region has the DNA TGTGCCAGTAGAAGCCTAGGCACCGGGGAGCTGTTTTTT.

The CDR3 nucleotides read TGCGCCAGCAGTGACCGGACAGGGAGCTCCTATAATTCACCCCTCCACTTT. This translates into CASSDRTGSSYNSPLHF. V is TRBV10-2 and J is TRBJ1-6, with 8 bases aligning to TRBD1. CDR1 is WSHSY, CDR2 SAAADI, per germline. After removal of 3 bases from V and 0 bases from J, the junction contained 4 bases not matched to a gene. CDR3 length: 17 amino acids.

The rearrangement links TRBV3-1 (or the pseudogene TRBV3-2) to TRBJ1-3; D not certain. The germline gives CDR1 LGHDT, CDR2 YNNKEL (reference sequence). V lost 3 bases and J 0 bases, leaving 12 bases between the germline ends. The CDR3 has 16 amino acids. In nucleotides, the CDR3 is TGTGCCAGCAGCCACGCCCTAGCAAGCTCTGGAAACACCATATATTTT. It codes for CASSHALASSGNTIYF.

The chain couples TRBV27 to TRBJ1-6; the D gene is possibly TRBD1 (5 bases). This CDR3 is built from 15 residues. Trimming shortened V by 1 base and J by 8 bases, and 12 bases separated the two germline ends. Germline CDR1 MNHEY, CDR2 SMNVEV (reference sequence). As DNA, the CDR3 is TGTGCCAGCAGTTTATACAGTCGGGGGGATTCACCCCTCCACTTT. Translating it yields CASSLYSRGDSPLHF.

The count of this clone is one. The chain employs TRBV9 and TRBJ2-3, with D possibly TRBD2 on 5 matching bases. This CDR3 has 15 amino acids. Trimming left V 1 base short and J 5 bases short, with 14 bases between. Per germline, CDR1 SGDLS and CDR2 YYNGEE. Here the CDR3 DNA reads TGTGCCAGCAGCGTAAGGGATCTACTAGGAGATACGCAGTATTTT. Its translation is CASSVRDLLGDTQYF.

V usage is TRBV14 and J usage is TRBJ1-5; D call uncertain. Germline V CDR1 and CDR2: SGHDN, FVKESK. The V end lost 0 bases, the J end lost 5 bases, and 8 bases lay between the germline ends. This CDR3 has 14 residues. This chain's CDR3 is CASSQDEEDQPQHF. The CDR3, as DNA: TGTGCCAGCAGCCAAGATGAAGAGGATCAGCCCCAGCATTTT.

This chain joins TRBV19 and TRBJ2-1; 10 bases agree with TRBD2. This CDR3 comprises 16 residues. V dropped 6 bases and J dropped 4; count of bases not matched to a gene: 9. CDR1 and CDR2 from the germline V gene are LNHDA and SQIVND (reference sequence). The CDR3 coding sequence is TGTGCCAGTAGGCAGTCTTCGGGACTAGCGTACAATGAGCAGTTCTTC. Translation: CASRQSSGLAYNEQFF.

This rearrangement joins TRBV27 to TRBJ1-1, with D unclear. CDR3 length equals 14 residues. Germline loops: CDR1 MNHEY, CDR2 SMNVEV (reference sequence). Trimming took off 8 bases at V and 1 base at J, with 14 bases between the two ends. CDR3 in DNA: TGTGCCAGCCTCCGGAGGGCTGGGAACACTGAAGCTTTCTTT. This sequence encodes CASLRRAGNTEAFF.

This clone was counted a single time. V gene TRBV9 combines with J gene TRBJ2-2, with 7 bases matching TRBD1. This CDR3 has 14 residues. V lost 6 bases to trimming and J lost 4 bases; unmatched junction nucleotides: 6. Germline loops: CDR1 SGDLS, CDR2 YYNGEE. In DNA form, the CDR3 reads TGTGCCAGCACCACAGGGGTAGGCACCGGGGAGCTGTTTTTT. Translating gives CASTTGVGTGELFF.

The genes are TRBV29-1 and TRBJ2-1; the match to TRBD1 covers 7 bases. This CDR3 is built from 13 residues. Germline V gene data show CDR1 as SQVTM and CDR2 as ANQGSEA. V lost 7 bases, J lost 5 bases, and 8 bases stayed unmatched. CDR3 nucleotides: TGCAGCGCCACAGGGGTCGTCGACAATGAGCAGTTCTTC. This gives the protein CSATGVVDNEQFF.

This clone appeared a few times. The V and J genes are TRBV5-8 and TRBJ2-7, with a weak D call TRBD2 (7 bases). V lost 4 bases and J lost 1, with 15 bases in between. CDR1 and CDR2 from the germline V gene are SGHTS and YDEGEE. This CDR3 has 15 amino acids. The CDR3 nucleotides are TGTGCCAGCAGCCCCGGGGCGGGGGCATCCTACGAGCAGTACTTC. Translating it yields CASSPGAGASYEQYF.

The V gene is TRBV6-2 or TRBV6-3, the J gene TRBJ2-1; the D gene is possibly TRBD2 (5 bases). This CDR3 has 17 residues. Trimming took 4 bases from V and 1 from J, leaving 17 bases between them. Per germline, CDR1 MNHEY and CDR2 SVGEGT. The chain's CDR3 is CASSFNAAVGSYNEQFF. The CDR3 region has the DNA TGTGCCAGCAGTTTCAATGCAGCGGTCGGGTCCTACAATGAGCAGTTCTTC.

Details on this clone: Other DNA sequences within the sample encode an identical CDR3. The rearrangement joins TRBV27 to TRBJ1-3, with unresolved D. Germline V CDR1 and CDR2: MNHEY, SMNVEV (reference sequence). The length of the CDR3 is 15 residues. V lost 0 bases and J 0 bases, leaving 6 bases between the germline ends. The CDR3: CASSLSPDSGNTIYF. CDR3 nucleotides: TGTGCCAGCAGTTTATCGCCAGACTCTGGAAACACCATATATTTT.

The rearrangement links TRBV30 to TRBJ1-3, with a tentative D call TRBD1 (6 bases). Trimming stripped 4 bases from V and 2 bases from J, with 9 bases between. The CDR3 is 13 amino acids. In germline, CDR1 is GTSNPN, CDR2 SVGIG (reference sequence). CDR3 coding DNA: TGTGCCTGGAATACAGGGACTGGAAACACCATATATTTT. Protein product: CAWNTGTGNTIYF.

This chain connects TRBV4-2 to TRBJ2-7; 12 bases agree with TRBD2. Looked up from germline, CDR1 is LGHNA and CDR2 is YNFKEQ. After removal of 0 bases from V and 0 bases from J, the junction contained 9 bases not matched to a gene. This CDR3 is built from 19 residues. CDR3 sequence (DNA): TGTGCCAGCAGCCAAGAAGGGTGGACTAGCGGGGAGCACTCCTACGAGCAGTACTTC. Translated: CASSQEGWTSGEHSYEQYF.

The rearrangement uses TRBV5-4 and TRBJ2-1; TRBD2 is a possible D gene (6 bases). Looked up from germline, CDR1 is SGHNT and CDR2 is YYREEE (reference sequence). Trimming took off 0 bases at V and 9 bases at J, with 7 bases between the two ends. There are 12 residues in the CDR3. Written as DNA, the CDR3 is TGTGCCAGCAGCTTGGCCGGGGGTGAGCAGTTCTTC. Encoded protein: CASSLAGGEQFF. Combining the CDR3 with reference TRBV5-4 and TRBJ2-1 gives the whole variable domain ETGVTQSPTHLIKTRGQQVTLRCSSQSGHNTVSWYQQALGQGPQFIFQYYREEENGRGNFPPRFSGLQFPNYSSELNVNALELDDSALYLCASSLAGGEQFFGPGTRLTVL.

The rearrangement links TRBV12-3 or TRBV12-4 to TRBJ2-1; tentatively, D is TRBD2 (5 bases). CDR3 length: 13 residues. Trimming pared 6 bases from V and 8 bases from J, leaving 14 bases between. In DNA, the CDR3 is TGTGCCAGCAGCCGGGGTACTTCCGATGAGCAGTTCTTC. Translating it yields CASSRGTSDEQFF.

CDR3: CASSFGTGSVAFF. CDR3 nucleotides: TGTGCCAGCAGCTTCGGGACAGGGAGTGTAGCTTTCTTT. The rearrangement uses TRBV11-2 and TRBJ1-1, with TRBD1 matching 9 bases. Germline assignment: CDR1 SGHAT and CDR2 FQNNGV. With 3 bases clipped from V and 10 bases from J, the junction kept 6 bases outside the gene matches. This CDR3 is 13 amino acids long.

The V and J genes are TRBV6-1 and TRBJ1-1, with D perhaps matching TRBD1 (6 bases). Germline CDR1 and CDR2: MNHNS and SASEGT. The CDR3 runs to 17 residues. Trimming left V 3 bases short and J 0 bases short, with 17 bases between. CDR3 protein: CASSDRGGRTVNTEAFF. CDR3 bases: TGTGCCAGCAGTGACCGCGGGGGGCGAACGGTGAACACTGAAGCTTTCTTT.

This chain joins TRBV7-9 and TRBJ1-1; TRBD1 agrees at 7 bases. V shed 2 bases and J 0 bases; nucleotides not matched to a gene: 12. CDR3 length: 18 residues. From germline, CDR1 is SEHNR and CDR2 FQNEAQ (reference sequence). The CDR3 DNA reads as TGTGCCAGCAGCTTAACTGTGCAGGGGGAGGACGTGAACACTGAAGCTTTCTTT. It encodes CASSLTVQGEDVNTEAFF. Using reference TRBV7-9 and TRBJ1-1 for the parts outside the CDR3, the full variable domain is DTGVSQNPRHKITKRGQNVTFRCDPISEHNRLYWYRQTLGQGPEFLTYFQNEAQLEKSRLLSDRFSAERPKGSFSTLEIQRTEQGDSAMYLCASSLTVQGEDVNTEAFFGQGTRLTVV.

The chain recombines TRBV2 with TRBJ2-3; 11 bases fit TRBD1. CDR1 is SNHLY and CDR2 is FYNNEI in the germline V gene. V gave up 8 bases and J gave up 6 bases; unmatched junction bases: 1. The CDR3 consists of 12 residues. The CDR3 spells CASGTGGDTQYF. CDR3 nucleotides: TGTGCCAGCGGGACAGGGGGTGATACGCAGTATTTT. The variable domain in full, completed from reference TRBV2 and TRBJ2-3, reads EPEVTQTPSHQVTQMGQEVILRCVPISNHLYFYWYRQILGQKVEFLVSFYNNEISEKSEIFDDQFSVERPDGSNFTLKIRSTKLEDSAMYFCASGTGGDTQYFGPGTRLTVL.

The chain carries TRBV7-2 and TRBJ2-2; 8 bases are shared with TRBD2. This CDR3 region has 16 residues. Trimming took 5 bases from V and 4 from J; bases not matched to a gene: 9. Germline loops: CDR1 SGHTA, CDR2 FQGNSA. This CDR3 is CASSPLAGRPTGELFF. The DNA for the CDR3 is TGTGCCAGCAGCCCCCTAGCGGGCCGGCCCACCGGGGAGCTGTTTTTT.